The following is a T cell receptor beta chain sequence with its context. The CDR3 spans 15 residues. Trimming removed 0 bases from V and 1 base from J; junction bases left unmatched: 1. Germline lookup yields CDR1 MNHEY and CDR2 SVGAGI. These data are taken from a study of T cell clones after liver transplantation. Study-wide context: TCRbeta sequencing after a pre-transplant mixed lymphocyte reaction identified graft-donor-reactive clones, later tracked in post-transplant blood. Subjects received no induction therapy and standard immunosuppression until randomization at 12-24 months post-transplant. Draws occurred before transplant, before withdrawal, and after complete or failed withdrawal.

TCRdb keeps only in-frame clones here, not all; method: immunoSEQ multiplex PCR. The sample has about 16,000 clones; less than 85% are singletons. The chain uses TRBV6-5 and TRBJ2-3; 7 positions agree with TRBD2. This clonotype originated in a human patient who received a liver transplant. The T cells may partly be graft donor cells. The specimen comprised CD8+ T cells from blood, sampled approximately 4 years after liver transplant. This chain's CDR3 is CASSYSSGGTDTQYF. The CDR3 DNA reads TGTGCCAGCAGTTACTCGAGCGGGGGCACAGATACGCAGTATTTT.